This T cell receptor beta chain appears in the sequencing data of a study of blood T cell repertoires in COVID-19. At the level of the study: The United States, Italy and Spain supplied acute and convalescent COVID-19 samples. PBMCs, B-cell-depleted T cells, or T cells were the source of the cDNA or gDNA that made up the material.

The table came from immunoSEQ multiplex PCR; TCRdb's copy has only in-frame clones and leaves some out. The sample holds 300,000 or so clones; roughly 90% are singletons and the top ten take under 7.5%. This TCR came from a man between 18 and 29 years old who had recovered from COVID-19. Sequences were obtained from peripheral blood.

The CDR3 DNA sequence: TGTGCCAGCAGCCTTAGACAGGGTAACACCATATATTTT. Residues: CASSLRQGNTIYF. The chain links TRBV7-9 to TRBJ1-3; 7 nucleotides agree with TRBD1. Germline values: CDR1 SEHNR, CDR2 FQNEAQ (reference sequence). The junction had 5 bases not matched to a gene; V was cut back by 5 bases and J by 7 bases. This CDR3 spans 13 amino acids.